The clone carrying this T cell receptor beta chain appeared many times. The antigen is not known. Addition of a universal primer site occurred through template switching, and cDNA carried unique molecular identifiers. In TCRdb, the 5' RACE reads were re-called with MiXCR into one record per CDR3 protein. Of roughly 710,000 distinct CDR3 sequences detected, approximately 6.1% appear once; the ten largest clones hold about 1.8%. The length of the CDR3 is 17 residues. Germline assignment: CDR1 SGHNT and CDR2 YENEEA. J was trimmed by 3 bases and V by 4 bases; bases with no gene match: 10. This record comes from a study of identical twins. Healthy Caucasians alone served as donors. The study's findings and limits: Researchers caution that invariant MAIT and iNKT cells could partly confound zero-insertion analyses. Conclusions were based on cross-sectional statistical analysis, without following the same donors.

Sequencing was done on a sample of naive T cells sorted from blood. This TCR was sampled from a man aged 18 to 29 in good health. This sequence joins TRBV11-3 and TRBJ2-3; 10 nucleotides agree with TRBD2. The CDR3 protein is CASSSRSGTSDTDTQYF. The CDR3 nucleotides are TGTGCCAGCAGCTCCAGATCCGGGACTAGCGATACAGATACGCAGTATTTT.